A selection of T cell receptor beta chains follows, all from one sample in a study of cytomegalovirus exposure and HLA in healthy donors. Clones were sequenced by immunoSEQ multiplex PCR, and TCRdb holds only the in-frame ones, with some missing. Of roughly 150,000 clones detected, approximately 76% appear once; the ten largest clones hold 5.4%. The sequenced material came from PBMCs. These TCRs come from a woman in her late teens or twenties in good health and CMV-seropositive. Each CDR3 is given with its conserved first and last residue. The D gene is left open where the match is weak. Only part of the rows carry a size: once, few, many, or a class if the clone is expanded.

clone size,J gene,V gene,D gene,CDR3 protein,CDR3 DNA
NA,TRBJ1-1,TRBV6-1,NA,CASLNTGGNTEAFF,TGTGCCAGCCTTAATACGGGGGGGAACACTGAAGCTTTCTTT
NA,TRBJ2-2,TRBV6-1,NA,CASSEKRQAVTGELFF,TGTGCCAGCAGTGAGAAGCGGCAGGCGGTCACCGGGGAGCTGTTTTTT
NA,TRBJ2-5,TRBV11-2,TRBD1,CASSSTGGWGETQYF,TGTGCCAGCAGCTCCACAGGGGGCTGGGGAGAGACCCAGTACTTC
NA,TRBJ2-5,TRBV7-9,TRBD1,CASSSPGQGLETQYF,TGTGCCAGCAGCTCCCCGGGACAGGGATTGGAGACCCAGTACTTC
NA,TRBJ2-3,TRBV9,NA,CASSVAPAGRVTDTQYF,TGTGCCAGCAGCGTAGCCCCTGCGGGGCGGGTAACAGATACGCAGTATTTT
NA,TRBJ2-1,TRBV9,NA,CASSPHSGTLYNEQFF,TGTGCCAGCAGCCCCCACAGCGGGACATTATACAATGAGCAGTTCTTC
NA,TRBJ1-1,TRBV27,NA,CASSLPHSRAEAFF,TGTGCCAGCAGTTTACCCCATAGCCGTGCTGAAGCTTTCTTT
NA,TRBJ2-4,TRBV19,TRBD2,CASSILAGGRADIQYF,TGTGCCAGTAGTATACTAGCGGGGGGACGCGCGGACATTCAGTACTTC
NA,TRBJ1-3,TRBV18,NA,CASSPGPSSGNTIYF,TGTGCCAGCTCACCAGGGCCGAGCTCTGGAAACACCATATATTTT
NA,TRBJ1-4,TRBV28,NA,CASSSGREKLFF,TGTGCCAGCAGTTCGGGTCGAGAAAAACTGTTTTTT
few,TRBJ2-2,TRBV5-4,NA,CASTANTGELFF,TGTGCCAGCACCGCGAACACCGGGGAGCTGTTTTTT
NA,TRBJ2-1,TRBV7-2,NA,CASSWGLDNEQFF,TGTGCCAGCAGCTGGGGACTGGACAATGAGCAGTTCTTC
NA,TRBJ2-7,TRBV11-2,TRBD2,CANSSVAGSYEQYF,TGTGCCAACAGCTCTGTAGCGGGATCCTACGAGCAGTACTTC
NA,TRBJ2-1,TRBV5-1,NA,CASSLGVSGVSSYNEQFF,TGCGCCAGCAGCTTGGGGGTTAGCGGAGTTAGCTCCTACAATGAGCAGTTCTTC
NA,TRBJ2-3,TRBV7-2,NA,CASSLRGTSTDTQYF,TGTGCCAGCAGCTTACGAGGGACTAGCACAGATACGCAGTATTTT
NA,TRBJ1-5,TRBV28,TRBD1,CSTGTGWQPQHF,TGTTCCACTGGGACAGGGTGGCAGCCCCAGCATTTT
NA,TRBJ1-1,TRBV7-9,NA,CASSLEAGHYTEAFF,TGTGCCAGCAGCTTAGAGGCAGGACATTATACTGAAGCTTTCTTT
NA,TRBJ2-1,TRBV9,TRBD2,CASSVSSGGYSEQFF,TGTGCCAGCAGCGTAAGTAGCGGGGGTTACAGTGAGCAGTTCTTC
NA,TRBJ1-2,TRBV5-1,TRBD1,CASSPDRDGAEGYTF,TGCGCCAGCAGCCCGGACAGGGATGGTGCAGAAGGCTACACCTTC
once,TRBJ1-2,TRBV18,TRBD1,CASSPPRDSVYGYTF,TGTGCCAGCTCACCACCGCGGGACAGCGTCTATGGCTACACCTTC
NA,TRBJ2-5,TRBV7-3,TRBD2,CASSLSGGALETQYF,TGTGCCAGCAGCTTAAGCGGGGGGGCCCTAGAGACCCAGTACTTC
NA,TRBJ2-3,TRBV7-8,TRBD2,CASSLVASGATDTQYF,TGTGCCAGCAGCTTAGTGGCTAGCGGGGCCACAGATACGCAGTATTTT
NA,TRBJ2-1,TRBV21-1,NA,CASSSYGTSGGAIYNEQFF,TGTGCCAGCAGCTCATACGGGACTAGCGGGGGGGCCATTTACAATGAGCAGTTCTTC
NA,TRBJ2-7,TRBV10-2,NA,CASRDGSSYEQYF,TGCGCCAGCAGAGACGGGAGTTCCTACGAGCAGTACTTC
NA,TRBJ1-6,TRBV27,TRBD1,CASRSGTEIHNSPLHF,TGTGCCAGCAGAAGTGGGACAGAGATACATAATTCACCCCTCCACTTT
once,TRBJ2-5,TRBV7-9,TRBD1,CASSLKSVSSGGGETQYF,TGTGCCAGCAGCTTGAAATCAGTTTCGTCAGGGGGCGGGGAGACCCAGTACTTC
NA,TRBJ1-2,TRBV5-4,NA,CASSPGGLRGKNYGYTF,TGTGCCAGCAGCCCAGGAGGTTTGCGCGGAAAAAACTATGGCTACACCTTC
NA,TRBJ2-5,TRBV5-6,TRBD2,CASSLDLRGGGETQYF,TGTGCCAGCAGCTTGGATTTGCGGGGGGGCGGAGAGACCCAGTACTTC
NA,TRBJ1-4,TRBV4-1,TRBD1,CASSQTGTGNEKLFF,TGCGCCAGCAGCCAAACCGGGACAGGGAATGAAAAACTGTTTTTT
NA,TRBJ2-3,TRBV6-1,TRBD2,CASSGTSGGADTQYF,TGTGCCAGCAGTGGGACTAGCGGGGGGGCAGATACGCAGTATTTT
NA,TRBJ1-1,TRBV10-3,NA,CAISDSTEMNTEAFF,TGTGCCATCAGTGACAGTACAGAGATGAACACTGAAGCTTTCTTT
few,TRBJ1-1,TRBV6-5,NA,CASSYNEDTEAFF,TGTGCCAGCAGTTACAACGAGGACACTGAAGCTTTCTTT
NA,TRBJ2-7,TRBV5-1,NA,CASSLRGTYEQYF,TGCGCCAGCAGCTTGAGGGGGACCTACGAGCAGTACTTC
NA,TRBJ1-5,TRBV27,NA,CASSLEWSQPQHF,TGTGCCAGCAGTTTAGAGTGGTCTCAGCCCCAGCATTTT
few,TRBJ2-1,TRBV4-2,TRBD2,CASSQEGLADNEQFF,TGTGCCAGCAGCCAAGAGGGACTAGCGGACAATGAGCAGTTCTTC
NA,TRBJ1-1,TRBV27,TRBD1,CASSLSVRGRAFF,TGTGCCAGCAGTTTATCCGTCAGGGGGAGAGCTTTCTTT
NA,TRBJ1-3,TRBV2,NA,CASIQDWSSGNTIYF,TGTGCCAGCATTCAGGACTGGAGCTCTGGAAACACCATATATTTT
NA,TRBJ2-5,TRBV7-9,NA,CASSFTVETQYF,TGTGCCAGCAGCTTCACGGTAGAGACCCAGTACTTC
NA,TRBJ1-1,TRBV6-6,TRBD1,CASSISGTADLEAFF,TGTGCCAGCAGTATATCCGGGACAGCCGACCTCGAAGCTTTCTTT
NA,TRBJ1-4,TRBV13,TRBD1,CASSLGPRGQGEKLFF,TGTGCCAGCAGCTTAGGCCCCCGCGGACAGGGTGAAAAACTGTTTTTT
once,TRBJ1-2,TRBV7-3,TRBD1,CASSSTGGLGYTF,TGTGCCAGCAGCTCAACAGGGGGCTTGGGCTACACCTTC
NA,TRBJ2-7,TRBV4-2,TRBD2,CASSQDRRGGWEQYF,TGTGCCAGCAGCCAAGATCGGCGGGGGGGCTGGGAGCAGTACTTC
NA,TRBJ2-7,TRBV4-3,TRBD1,CASSLDRVGYEQYF,TGCGCCAGCAGCCTTGACAGGGTAGGCTACGAGCAGTACTTC
NA,TRBJ1-2,TRBV7-2,TRBD1,CASSSTGGSYGYTF,TGTGCCAGCAGCTCCACAGGGGGTTCCTATGGCTACACCTTC
NA,TRBJ2-5,TRBV6-1,NA,CASSEYLGGVETQYF,TGTGCCAGCAGTGAATACTTGGGGGGAGTAGAGACCCAGTACTTC
NA,TRBJ2-1,TRBV7-9,NA,CASSKGGRGDEQFF,TGTGCCAGCAGCAAAGGGGGACGGGGTGATGAGCAGTTCTTC